This T cell receptor (beta chain) derives from a study of regulatory T cells in long-lasting Graves disease. Through Arm-PCR of CDR3 regions and iRepertoire HTBI primers, TCR beta libraries were built. TCRdb passed the multiplex PCR reads through MiXCR, listing each CDR3 protein once. The sample records 550,000 to 650,000 distinct CDR3 sequences, roughly a sixth being singletons. This clonotype occurred a few times. V was clipped by 6 bases and J by 1 base; unmatched bases: 8. CDR3 length: 16 residues. Per germline, CDR1 DFQATT and CDR2 SNEGSKA (reference sequence). Time point reported: newly diagnosed GD, antithyroid drugs for less than 3 months. The TCR library was made from RNA extracted from PBMCs. Separately, the same data were catalogued under a study of T cells in Graves' hyperthyroidism and ophthalmopathy.

The material was peripheral blood mononuclear cells (PBMCs), obtained at new diagnosis, from a patient treated with antithyroid drugs. The clonotype originates from a man between 18 and 29 years old with Graves disease. The genes are TRBV20-1 and TRBJ2-2, with 10 bases identical to TRBD2. This CDR3 reads CSATGLAGGNTGELFF. CDR3 nucleotide sequence: TGCAGTGCCACGGGTTTAGCGGGAGGGAACACCGGGGAGCTGTTTTTT.